Below are 5 T cell receptor beta chains sequenced from a single sample in a study of T cells after yellow fever vaccination. In TCRdb, the 5' RACE reads were re-called with MiXCR into one record per CDR3 protein. Among under 600,000 distinct CDR3 sequences, about 13% were seen once, and the ten largest hold over 12%. The material was PBMCs, obtained on the day of the yellow fever booster vaccination. The receptors stem from a man aged 25 to 40 who received the YFV17D yellow fever vaccine.

This clonotype appeared a single time. The chain has TRBV10-3 and TRBJ2-3; 7 nucleotides agree with TRBD1. Trimming at V came to 6 bases and at J to 3 bases, leaving 9 bases not matched to a gene. CDR3 size: 15 residues. CDR1 is ENHRY and CDR2 is SYGVKD in the germline V gene. The CDR3 here is CAIRATLQGTDTQYF. The CDR3 region has the DNA TGTGCCATCAGAGCAACCTTACAGGGGACAGATACGCAGTATTTT.

The genes are TRBV7-2 and TRBJ1-1; D might be TRBD1 (6 bases). Trimming pared 5 bases from V and 1 base from J, leaving 11 bases between. Per germline, CDR1 SGHTA and CDR2 FQGNSA. The CDR3 is made up of 14 amino acids. CDR3: CASSKRGWNTEAFF. As DNA, the CDR3 is TGTGCCAGCAGCAAAAGGGGGTGGAACACTGAAGCTTTCTTT.

The CDR3 loop reads CASGRQGVNTEAFF. DNA of the CDR3: TGTGCCAGCGGAAGACAGGGAGTGAACACTGAAGCTTTCTTT. This chain uses TRBV6-1 with TRBJ1-1; 7 nucleotides agree with TRBD1. CDR3 length: 14 amino acids. The V gene's germline CDR1 is MNHNS and CDR2 SASEGT. The V gene end was trimmed by 8 bases and the J gene end by 0 bases; junction bases not matched to a gene: 6.

This chain joins TRBV6-5 and TRBJ1-1; tentatively, D is TRBD1 (6 bases). V shed 2 bases and J shed 3 bases, with 10 bases lying between them. Germline-derived CDR1 and CDR2 are MNHEY and SVGAGI. The CDR3 contains 14 residues. CDR3 sequence: CASSYAGADTEAFF. The CDR3 nucleotides read TGTGCCAGCAGTTACGCGGGGGCTGACACTGAAGCTTTCTTT.

This clonotype was recorded at least ten times. The CDR3 DNA sequence: TGTGCCAGCAGCAAACAAGGGTACGAGCAGTACTTC. It encodes CASSKQGYEQYF. This rearrangement joins TRBV14 to TRBJ2-7; D uncertain. There are 12 residues in the CDR3. Trimming shortened V by 5 bases and J by 4 bases, and 9 bases separated the two germline ends. Germline CDR1 is SGHDN and CDR2 is FVKESK.